This TCR beta chain was documented in a study of blood T cell repertoires in COVID-19. Assay: immunoSEQ multiplex PCR; the TCRdb copy retains only in-frame clones and omits some. This sample has over 55,000 clones, with roughly 80% found just once. The TCR originated in a woman in her thirties or forties with acute COVID-19. The sample was PBMCs or T cells enriched from blood (not recorded which).

CDR3 sequence: CASSVRGTYGYTF. The CDR3 region has the DNA TGTGCCAGCAGCGTAAGGGGGACCTATGGCTACACCTTC. This chain joins TRBV9 and TRBJ1-2; D might be TRBD1 (6 bases). Germline V gene lookup returns CDR1 SGDLS and CDR2 YYNGEE. CDR3 size: 13 residues. V dropped 1 base and J dropped 4 bases, with 8 bases sitting between them. Combining the CDR3 with reference TRBV9 and TRBJ1-2 gives the whole variable domain DSGVTQTPKHLITATGQRVTLRCSPRSGDLSVYWYQQSLDQGLQFLIQYYNGEERAKGNILERFSAQQFPDLHSELNLSSLELGDSALYFCASSVRGTYGYTFGSGTRLTVV.